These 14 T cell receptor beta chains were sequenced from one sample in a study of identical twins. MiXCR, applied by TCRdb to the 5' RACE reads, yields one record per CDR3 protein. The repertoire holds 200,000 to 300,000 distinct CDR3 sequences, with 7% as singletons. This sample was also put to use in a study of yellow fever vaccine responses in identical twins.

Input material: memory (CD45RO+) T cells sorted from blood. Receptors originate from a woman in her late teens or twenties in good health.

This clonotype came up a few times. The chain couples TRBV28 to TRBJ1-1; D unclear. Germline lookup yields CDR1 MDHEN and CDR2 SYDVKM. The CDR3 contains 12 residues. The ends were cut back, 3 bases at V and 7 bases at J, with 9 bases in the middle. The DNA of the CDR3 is TGTGCCAGCAGTTTTAAGGCAGGTGAAGCTTTCTTT. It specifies CASSFKAGEAFF.

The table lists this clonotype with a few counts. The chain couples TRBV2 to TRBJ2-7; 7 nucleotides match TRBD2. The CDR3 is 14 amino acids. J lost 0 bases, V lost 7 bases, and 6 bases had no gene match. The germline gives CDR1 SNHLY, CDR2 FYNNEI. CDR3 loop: CASMVTSSSYEQYF. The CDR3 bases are TGTGCCAGCATGGTGACTAGCAGCTCCTACGAGCAGTACTTC.

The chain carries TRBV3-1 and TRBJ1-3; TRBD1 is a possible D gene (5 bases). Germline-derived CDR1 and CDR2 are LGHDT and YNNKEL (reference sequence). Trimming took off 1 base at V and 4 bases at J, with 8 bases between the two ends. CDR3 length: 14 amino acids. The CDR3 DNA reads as TGTGCCAGCAGCCAAGCGTGGGGCGGAAACACCATATATTTT. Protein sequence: CASSQAWGGNTIYF.

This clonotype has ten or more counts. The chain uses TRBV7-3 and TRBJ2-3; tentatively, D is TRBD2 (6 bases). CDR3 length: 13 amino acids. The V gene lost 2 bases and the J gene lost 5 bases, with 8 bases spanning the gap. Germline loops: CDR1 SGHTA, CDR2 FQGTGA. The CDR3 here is CASSLSGLDTQYF. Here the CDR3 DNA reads TGTGCCAGCAGCTTATCGGGACTAGATACGCAGTATTTT.

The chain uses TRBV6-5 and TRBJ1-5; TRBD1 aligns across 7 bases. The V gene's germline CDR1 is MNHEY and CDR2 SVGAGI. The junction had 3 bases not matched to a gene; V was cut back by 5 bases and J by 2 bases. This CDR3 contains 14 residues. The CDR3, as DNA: TGTGCCAGCAGTACTGACAGGGGCAATCAGCCCCAGCATTTT. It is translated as CASSTDRGNQPQHF.

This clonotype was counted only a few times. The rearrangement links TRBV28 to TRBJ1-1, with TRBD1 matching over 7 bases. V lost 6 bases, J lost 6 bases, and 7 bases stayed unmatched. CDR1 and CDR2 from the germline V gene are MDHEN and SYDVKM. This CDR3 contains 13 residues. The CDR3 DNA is TGTGCCAGCAGAAAACAGGGGAGTCCTGAAGCTTTCTTT. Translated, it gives CASRKQGSPEAFF.

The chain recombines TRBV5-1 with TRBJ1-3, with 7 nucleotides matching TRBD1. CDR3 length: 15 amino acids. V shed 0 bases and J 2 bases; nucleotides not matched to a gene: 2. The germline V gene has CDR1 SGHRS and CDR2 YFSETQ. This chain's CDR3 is CASSLEGAAGNTIYF. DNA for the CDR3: TGCGCCAGCAGCTTGGAGGGGGCGGCTGGAAACACCATATATTTT.

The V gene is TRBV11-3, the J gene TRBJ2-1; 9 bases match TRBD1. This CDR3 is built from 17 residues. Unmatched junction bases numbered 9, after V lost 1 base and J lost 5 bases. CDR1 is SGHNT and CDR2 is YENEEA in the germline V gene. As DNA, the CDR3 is TGTGCCAGCAGCTTAGGGGACAGGGTAATAGGTGACAATGAGCAGTTCTTC. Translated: CASSLGDRVIGDNEQFF.

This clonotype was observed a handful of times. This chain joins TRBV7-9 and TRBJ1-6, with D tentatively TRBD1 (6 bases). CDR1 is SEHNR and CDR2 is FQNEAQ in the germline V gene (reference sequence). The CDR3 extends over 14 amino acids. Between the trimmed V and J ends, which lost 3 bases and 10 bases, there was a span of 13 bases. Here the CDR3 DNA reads TGTGCCAGCAGCTTTCTACAGGGTGGATCACCCCTCCACTTT. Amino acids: CASSFLQGGSPLHF.

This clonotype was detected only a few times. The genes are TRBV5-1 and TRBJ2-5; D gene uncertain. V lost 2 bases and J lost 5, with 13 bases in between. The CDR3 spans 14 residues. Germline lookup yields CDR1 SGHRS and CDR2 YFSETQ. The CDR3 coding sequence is TGCGCCAGCAGCTTCAACAACCCCGAGGAGACCCAGTACTTC. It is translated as CASSFNNPEETQYF.

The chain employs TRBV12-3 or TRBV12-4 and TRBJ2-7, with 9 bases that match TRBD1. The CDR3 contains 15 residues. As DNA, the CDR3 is TGTGCCAGCAGTTTATCCGGGACAGGGAGTGGAGAGCAGCACGTC. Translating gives CASSLSGTGSGEQHV.

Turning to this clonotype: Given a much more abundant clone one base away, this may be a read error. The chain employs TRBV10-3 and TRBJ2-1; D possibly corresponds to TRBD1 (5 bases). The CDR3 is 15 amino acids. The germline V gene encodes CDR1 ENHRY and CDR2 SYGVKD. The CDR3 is CAISESRGSYNEKFF. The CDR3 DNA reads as TGTGCCATCAGTGAGTCAAGGGGTTCCTACAATGAGAAGTTCTTC.

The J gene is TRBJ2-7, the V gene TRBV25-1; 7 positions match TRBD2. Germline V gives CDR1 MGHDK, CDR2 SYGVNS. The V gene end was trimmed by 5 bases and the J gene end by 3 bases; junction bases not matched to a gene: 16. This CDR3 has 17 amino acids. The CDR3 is CASSQPLGPSGLYEQYF. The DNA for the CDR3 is TGTGCCAGCAGTCAACCCCTCGGGCCTAGCGGTCTCTACGAGCAGTACTTC.

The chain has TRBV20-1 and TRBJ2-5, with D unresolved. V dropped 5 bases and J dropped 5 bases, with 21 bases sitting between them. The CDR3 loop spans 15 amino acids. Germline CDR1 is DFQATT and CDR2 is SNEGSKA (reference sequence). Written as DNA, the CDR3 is TGCAGTGCTCCCTCGGGCATAACATCATGGGAGACCCAGTACTTC. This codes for CSAPSGITSWETQYF.